The 17 T cell receptor beta chains given below trace back to one sample, sequenced in a study of blood T cell repertoires in COVID-19. Sequenced by immunoSEQ multiplex PCR; TCRdb stores in-frame clones only, minus some. The sample consists of about 300,000 clones, approximately 88% of them appearing once. Sequencing was performed on peripheral blood. The source of these receptors is a woman younger than 45 with COVID-19, enrolled during active disease.

In this sample, this clone turned up a few times. The V call is TRBV11-2, the J call TRBJ2-7; TRBD1 is a possible D gene (6 bases). V was shortened by 7 bases and J by 6 bases, with 22 bases between the two germline ends. The germline gives CDR1 SGHAT, CDR2 FQNNGV. This CDR3 contains 15 residues. CDR3 bases: TGTGCCAGCACCCCTATGCAGGGGAAGAGGACCGAGCAGTACTTC. Translating it yields CASTPMQGKRTEQYF.

The chain uses TRBV4-2 and TRBJ1-6; D unresolved. In germline, CDR1 is LGHNA, CDR2 YNFKEQ. V was shortened by 3 bases and J by 7 bases, with 10 bases between the two germline ends. CDR3 length: 14 residues. The CDR3 is CASSQRAGNSPLHF. For the CDR3, the DNA is TGTGCCAGCAGCCAGAGGGCAGGAAATTCACCCCTCCACTTT.

The chain is built from TRBV6-5 and TRBJ1-2; TRBD1 aligns across 8 bases. The junction had 11 bases not matched to a gene; V was cut back by 7 bases and J by 4 bases. CDR1 MNHEY and CDR2 SVGAGI come from the germline V gene. This CDR3 is built from 15 residues. The CDR3: CASTLRDRLRYGYTF. CDR3 coding DNA: TGTGCCAGCACTTTAAGGGACAGGCTCCGCTATGGCTACACCTTC.

Regarding this clone: Within the sample, other DNA sequences also encode this same CDR3. In DNA, the CDR3 is TGTGCCAGCAGTTTCCGGGACAGTCGAGGCTACACCTTC. Translation: CASSFRDSRGYTF. The genes are TRBV27 and TRBJ1-2; 7 nucleotides match TRBD1. This CDR3 region has 13 residues. The V gene end was trimmed by 3 bases and the J gene end by 8 bases; junction bases not matched to a gene: 6. Germline lookup yields CDR1 MNHEY and CDR2 SMNVEV (reference sequence).

V gene TRBV27 combines with J gene TRBJ1-4, with TRBD1 matching 7 bases. Germline CDR1 and CDR2: MNHEY and SMNVEV (reference sequence). J lost 4 bases, V lost 5 bases, and 7 bases had no gene match. The CDR3 totals 15 residues. The CDR3 nucleotides are TGTGCCAGCAGTACCCGACAGGGACTTAATGAAAAACTGTTTTTT. This gives the protein CASSTRQGLNEKLFF.

This rearrangement joins TRBV6-5 to TRBJ1-2; tentative D call: TRBD1 (6 bases). The CDR3 runs 15 residues. Trimming cost V 5 bases and J 8 bases, with 21 bases left between them. Germline CDR1 MNHEY, CDR2 SVGAGI. The CDR3 here is CASSISAQGLLGYTF. The CDR3 bases are TGTGCCAGCAGTATCTCCGCACAGGGACTATTGGGCTACACCTTC.

The V call is TRBV5-4, the J call TRBJ1-2, with a tentative D call TRBD1 (5 bases). The CDR3 contains 15 residues. Deletions cut 1 base from V and 7 bases from J, with 17 bases between. In germline, CDR1 is SGHNT, CDR2 YYREEE (reference sequence). CDR3 nucleotide sequence: TGTGCCAGCAGCTTGCGCGCGGGACCGTCGGCTGGCTACACCTTC. Its protein is CASSLRAGPSAGYTF.

V and J are TRBV21-1 and TRBJ1-1. TRBV21-1 is designated a pseudogene. The CDR3 is 16 residues long. CDR3: CASSKWYGGMGGEAFF. The CDR3 bases are TGTGCCAGCAGCAAATGGTACGGCGGCATGGGTGGTGAAGCTTTCTTT.

The chain links TRBV18 to TRBJ2-5; a weak D match, TRBD2 (5 bases). The CDR3 extends over 14 amino acids. From germline, CDR1 is KGHSH and CDR2 LQKENI. Trimming stripped 3 bases from V and 6 bases from J, with 14 bases between. The CDR3 DNA reads as TGTGCCAGCTCACCGGGAGACCCCTGGAAGACCCAGTACTTC. Translation gives CASSPGDPWKTQYF.

This chain uses TRBV19 with TRBJ1-5; TRBD1 agrees at 9 bases. V lost 6 bases, J lost 0 bases, and 9 bases stayed unmatched. Germline V gives CDR1 LNHDA, CDR2 SQIVND (reference sequence). The CDR3 runs 17 residues. DNA of the CDR3: TGTGCCAGTAGCACGTACACAGGGGGCTCTAGCAATCAGCCCCAGCATTTT. Its translation: CASSTYTGGSSNQPQHF.

The CDR3 DNA is TGTGCCAGCAGCTTGATGTCGGGGAGACAAGAGACCCAGTACTTC. It encodes CASSLMSGRQETQYF. The V and J genes are TRBV5-4 and TRBJ2-5; weak D call: TRBD2 (5 bases). Deletions cut 1 base from V and 2 bases from J, with 12 bases between. Germline CDR1 SGHNT, CDR2 YYREEE (reference sequence). CDR3 size: 15 residues.

The chain joins TRBV7-2 to TRBJ1-4; tentatively, D is TRBD1 (6 bases). With 1 base removed from V and 8 bases from J, the gap between germline ends came to 14 bases. This CDR3 has 15 residues. The germline CDR1 and CDR2 sequences are SGHTA and FQGNSA. CDR3 sequence: CASSLVQGGEEKLFF. DNA for the CDR3: TGTGCCAGCAGCTTAGTACAGGGAGGGGAGGAAAAACTGTTTTTT.

The rearrangement links TRBV19 to TRBJ1-5; no reliable D call. Trimming shortened V by 1 base and J by 6 bases, and 7 bases separated the two germline ends. Germline lookup yields CDR1 LNHDA and CDR2 SQIVND (reference sequence). The CDR3 has 13 amino acids. The CDR3 DNA sequence: TGTGCCAGTAGTATAGCGGGGTTTCAGCCCCAGCATTTT. It yields the protein CASSIAGFQPQHF.

V gene TRBV7-9 combines with J gene TRBJ1-2; D gene unclear. Germline V gives CDR1 SEHNR, CDR2 FQNEAQ (reference sequence). V was shortened by 2 bases and J by 6 bases, with 13 bases between the two germline ends. The CDR3 runs to 14 residues. CDR3 sequence: CASSLRSSANGYTF. In nucleotides, the CDR3 is TGTGCCAGCAGCTTAAGGTCGTCAGCGAATGGCTACACCTTC.

V gene TRBV4-2 combines with J gene TRBJ2-2; 11 nucleotides line up with TRBD2. The CDR3 is 18 amino acids. V trimming: 5 bases; J trimming: 7 bases; junction bases outside the gene matches: 15. Germline V gene sequence: CDR1 LGHNA, CDR2 YNFKEQ. CDR3 in amino acids: CASSSEAGTSGPYGELFF. The CDR3 DNA sequence: TGTGCCAGCAGCTCCGAAGCCGGGACTAGCGGCCCTTACGGGGAGCTGTTTTTT.

The V call is TRBV28, the J call TRBJ2-1, with 7 bases that match TRBD2. CDR1 and CDR2 (germline): MDHEN, SYDVKM. This CDR3 region has 20 residues. Trimming cost V 1 base and J 5 bases; bases outside gene matches: 20. Here the CDR3 DNA reads TGTGCCAGCAGTTTATATCCGGGGGGATCCCCGAACCTTAGTGACAATGAGCAGTTCTTC. Translated: CASSLYPGGSPNLSDNEQFF.

The rearrangement links TRBV5-5 to TRBJ1-2, with 8 bases identical to TRBD1. Germline loops: CDR1 SGHKS, CDR2 YYEKEE (reference sequence). The CDR3 extends over 18 amino acids. J lost 5 bases, V lost 0 bases, and 15 bases had no gene match. The CDR3 DNA follows: TGTGCCAGCAGCTTGGCCGAAATTGGACAGGGCGCAATTTATGGCTACACCTTC. Translating gives CASSLAEIGQGAIYGYTF.